A single T cell receptor (beta chain) is shown here with its context. It lacks a known antigen. There are no base qualities to consult, and no much larger clone falls within one base. The collaborating institutions used their own protocols to collect whole blood in K2EDTA tubes. For TCRbeta analysis, collaborators shipped samples in one of three forms: frozen whole blood, isolated PBMCs, or DNA extracted from either of those sample types. The data were obtained in a study of blood T cell repertoires in COVID-19 (dated by TCRdb to the early 2020s). Notes on the research overall: Samples from collaborators originated in the United States, Italy and Spain and spanned both the acute and convalescent phases of COVID-19. Where available, HLA class I and class II types were obtained from metadata supplied by the sample provider rather than from assay-based typing. The samples were drawn from the first 160 participants of the ongoing ImmuneRACE study and from 950 to 1,500 subjects provided by 6 global collaborators. Nearly every sample came with metadata listing a de-identified subject ID, COVID-19 status, age in years and sex. The repertoires were made available in a free public database intended to serve as a resource for research on the immune response to SARS-CoV-2. The dataset comprised deeply sampled blood TCRbeta repertoires from subjects exposed to, actively infected with, or recovered from COVID-19. The material from the prospective study consisted of cDNA or gDNA derived from T cells, B-cell-depleted T cells, or PBMCs.

The study at large found these results: The amount of clinical and demographic metadata varied by source and participant and was provided uncurated.

TCRbeta CDR3 regions were amplified from genomic DNA using the immunoSEQ Assay, a bias-controlled multiplex PCR. The paper's processing steps were these. Within the assay, amplification of reference gene primers was used to estimate how many nucleated cells each sample contained. Sequence reads were collapsed and filtered to measure the absolute abundance of every unique TCRbeta CDR3 rearrangement. Productive Simpson clonality was computed per sample as the square root of Simpson's diversity index over productive rearrangements. Here the immuneACCESS table is served through TCRdb, limited to in-frame sequences with V and J called. Missing clones are a known gap in these copies; in checked studies unresolved V genes cover under half, and the rest lacks a known reason. V and J calls and clone size come straight from that table; D and trimming were deduced from the DNA. The sample data list over 90,000 clones, and 84% of these were observed just once. 10% to 15% of the sample goes to the ten largest clones.

The CDR3 contains 14 residues, cysteine and phenylalanine counted. The retained sequence is limited to the CDR3, 42 bases, with the frame set at the first base. V loses 5 bases, J loses 7 bases, and the germline ends lie 12 bases apart. The germline V gene (reference sequence) yields SEHNR for CDR1 and FQNEAQ for CDR2. The specimen was peripheral blood. The V gene is TRBV7-9 and the J gene is TRBJ1-6; TRBD1 is a possible D gene, resting on 6 matching bases. The receptor's source is a human donor in a cohort sampled during active or convalescent COVID-19. The CDR3 region reads CASSRDTLNSPLHF. The nucleotide sequence reads TGTGCCAGCAGCCGGGACACCTTAAATTCACCCCTCCACTTT.